Included here is one TCR beta chain sequence, with context. In the authors' methods: Nucleated cell number was recorded as an estimate derived from reference gene primer amplification. The data were produced by immunoSEQ multiplex PCR, yet TCRdb's version contains in-frame clones alone and is incomplete. That table is the source of V, J and clone size, and D and trimming were worked out from the DNA. This sample has more than 150,000 clones, with approximately 86% found just once. CDR3 size: 24 residues. The entry originates in a study of blood T cell repertoires in COVID-19. Turning to the study itself: Samples taken during acute and convalescent COVID-19 were collected in the United States, Italy and Spain. The analysed material was cDNA or gDNA that came from T cells, B-cell-depleted T cells, or PBMCs.

The sample taken for sequencing was peripheral blood. This clonotype originated in a man aged 60-69 years with acute or convalescent COVID-19. This chain joins TRBV21-1 and TRBJ1-5; the table's D call, TRBD1, was not checked against the DNA. TRBV21-1 is a pseudogene locus. In DNA, the CDR3 is TGTGCCAGCAGCAAAGATCAAGGCAAGGTGACGGACAGGGTTGTGTGGGGGGGGAATCAGCCCCAGCATTTT. Its translation: CASSKDQGKVTDRVVWGGNQPQHF.